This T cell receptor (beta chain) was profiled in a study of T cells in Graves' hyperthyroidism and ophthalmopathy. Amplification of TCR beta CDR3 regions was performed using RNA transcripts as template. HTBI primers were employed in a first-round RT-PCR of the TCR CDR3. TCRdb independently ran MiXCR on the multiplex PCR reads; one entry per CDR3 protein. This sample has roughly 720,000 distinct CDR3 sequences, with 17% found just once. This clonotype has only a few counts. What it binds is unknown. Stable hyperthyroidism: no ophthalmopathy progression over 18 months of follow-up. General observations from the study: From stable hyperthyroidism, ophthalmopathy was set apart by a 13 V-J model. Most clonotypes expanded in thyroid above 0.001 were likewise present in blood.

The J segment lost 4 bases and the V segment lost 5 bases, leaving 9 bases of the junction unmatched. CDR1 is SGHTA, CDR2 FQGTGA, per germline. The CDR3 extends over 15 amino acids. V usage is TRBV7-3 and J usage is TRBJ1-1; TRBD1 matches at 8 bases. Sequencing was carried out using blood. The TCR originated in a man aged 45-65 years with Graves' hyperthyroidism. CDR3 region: CASSTMDRVGTEAFF. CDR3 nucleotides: TGTGCCAGCAGCACCATGGACAGGGTGGGCACTGAAGCTTTCTTT. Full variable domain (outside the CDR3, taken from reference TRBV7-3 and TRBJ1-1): GAGVSQTPSNKVTEKGKYVELRCDPISGHTALYWYRQSLGQGPEFLIYFQGTGAADDSGLPNDRFFAVRPEGSVSTLKIQRTERGDSAVYLCASSTMDRVGTEAFFGQGTRLTVV.